The source of this TCR beta chain is a study of blood T cells in healthy people across ages. It was with a sample-barcoded 5' primer and a J-beta primer mix that a second PCR of roughly 6 to 12 cycles was run. One entry per CDR3 protein results from TCRdb running MiXCR on the 5' RACE reads. Of around 940,000 distinct CDR3 sequences listed, roughly 51% were seen once; the top ten hold 20% to 25%. The table lists this clonotype with a few counts. The CDR3 runs 12 residues. The sequence was obtained from a woman aged 55-70 years in good health. This chain links TRBV21-1 with TRBJ2-4; the table calls TRBD1, which could not be checked here. The DNA end is a closer match to TRBJ2-7, so the J assignment may be wrong. TRBV21-1 is an annotated pseudogene. Sequenced material: blood. For the CDR3, the DNA is TGTGCCAGCAGCAATTCCCCGGTCGAGCAGTACTTC. Its protein product is CASSNSPVEQYF.